This is a list of T cell receptor beta chains from one sample in a study of early T cells in non-severe SARS-CoV-2 infection. Each CDR3 protein is one row after TCRdb ran MiXCR on the 5' RACE reads. The data show fewer than 120,000 distinct CDR3 sequences, around 12% seen once. The specimen was whole blood, collected at baseline. The receptors here all came from an adult who was a healthcare worker with PCR-confirmed SARS-CoV-2 infection or an uninfected control (not recorded which). CDR3s leave out the opening cysteine and the closing phenylalanine or tryptophan.

J gene,V gene,CDR3 protein
TRBJ2-7,TRBV27,ASSIGLPYEQY
TRBJ1-3,TRBV4-1,ASSQAGTAGNTIY
TRBJ2-7,TRBV6-5,ASSHSTGYEQY
TRBJ2-3,TRBV10-3,AISVQDPDTQY
TRBJ1-5,TRBV7-3,ASSPTGRNQPQH
TRBJ2-7,TRBV6-1,ATRTSGGYEQY
TRBJ1-1,TRBV4-1,ASRRQSGYTEAF
TRBJ2-5,TRBV5-1,ASSLNQATLSNLQY
TRBJ1-1,TRBV28,ASSLGTFTEAF
TRBJ2-2,TRBV9,ASSVVVNTGELF
TRBJ2-7,TRBV28,ASSNSPGSSSSYEQY
TRBJ1-2,TRBV18,ASSSDRGRYGYT
TRBJ1-1,TRBV6-6,ASSQLTGIGAEAF
TRBJ2-2,TRBV5-1,ASSPWTVETGELF
TRBJ2-1,TRBV10-2,ASSLVVREQF